Following are 14 T cell receptor beta chains from one sample sequenced in a study of blood T cell repertoires in COVID-19. Method: immunoSEQ multiplex PCR; TCRdb's copy keeps in-frame clones and lacks some. The sample comprises 150,000 or so clones, roughly 90% of which are singletons, and 5% to 8.5% rests with the top ten. The source material was PBMCs or T cells enriched from blood (not recorded which). These TCRs come from a woman between 45 and 60 years old who had recovered from COVID-19.

V is TRBV4-3 and J is TRBJ2-1, with a possible D match to TRBD2 (6 bases). Looked up from germline, CDR1 is LGHNA and CDR2 is YSLEER. The V end was cut by 4 bases, the J end by 2 bases, with 24 bases between. The CDR3 is 19 residues long. The CDR3 here is CASSPGGGASSSTYNEQFF. As DNA, the CDR3 is TGCGCCAGCAGCCCCGGTGGAGGGGCCTCCTCGTCTACCTACAATGAGCAGTTCTTC.

In regard to this clone: At one boundary the junction diverges from the germline segment, which might be a read error. The chain has TRBV11-2 and TRBJ2-2; the match to TRBD1 covers 7 bases. CDR1 and CDR2 (germline): SGHAT, FQNNGV. This CDR3 contains 15 residues. CDR3: CASSLGRQGTGELFF. The CDR3 nucleotides read TGTGCCAGCAGTTTAGGGAGACAGGGCACCGGGGAGCTGTTTTTT.

CDR3 amino acids: CASSSPDRGSFYGYTF. The CDR3 DNA reads as TGTGCCAGCAGCTCACCGGACAGGGGGTCTTTCTATGGCTACACCTTC. This chain links TRBV5-6 with TRBJ1-2; 10 bases align to TRBD1. This CDR3 has 16 residues. With 3 bases clipped from V and 4 bases from J, the junction kept 9 bases outside the gene matches. CDR1 is SGHDT, CDR2 YYEEEE, per germline.

Only one count was recorded for this clone. The chain links TRBV4-1 to TRBJ1-2; 8 nucleotides match TRBD1. With V trimmed by 2 bases and J by 4 bases, 12 bases remained unmatched. The CDR3 covers 17 residues. Per the germline V gene, CDR1 is MGHRA and CDR2 is YSYEKL. CDR3 nucleotide sequence: TGCGCCAGCAGCCAAACTGTCGAAGGGACAGGCGTCTATGGCTACACCTTC. This encodes CASSQTVEGTGVYGYTF.

CDR3 in amino acids: CASSISTGEETQYF. CDR3 bases: TGTGCCAGCAGTATTTCCACAGGGGAAGAGACCCAGTACTTC. The chain couples TRBV27 to TRBJ2-5, with 7 bases matching TRBD1. The germline V gene has CDR1 MNHEY and CDR2 SMNVEV (reference sequence). The CDR3 is 14 residues long. The V segment lost 5 bases and the J segment 3 bases; nucleotides outside the gene matches: 6.

The rearrangement links TRBV6-5 to TRBJ2-7, with D possibly being TRBD1 (7 bases). The V gene lost 8 bases and the J gene lost 6 bases, with 17 bases spanning the gap. The CDR3 totals 13 residues. The germline V gene has CDR1 MNHEY and CDR2 SVGAGI. The DNA of the CDR3 is TGTGCCAGCGACAGGGAGGTGGTGAGCGAGCAGTACTTC. The encoded protein is CASDREVVSEQYF.

This chain joins TRBV2 and TRBJ2-3, with D perhaps matching TRBD2 (7 bases). This CDR3 has 15 amino acids. Per the germline V gene, CDR1 is SNHLY and CDR2 is FYNNEI. V shed 6 bases and J shed 4 bases, with 17 bases lying between them. This CDR3 reads CASSNLGGGADTQYF. CDR3 sequence (DNA): TGTGCCAGCAGCAATTTGGGGGGGGGCGCAGATACGCAGTATTTT.

V and J are TRBV7-9 and TRBJ2-7; 8 nucleotides match TRBD1. CDR1 SEHNR and CDR2 FQNEAQ come from the germline V gene (reference sequence). The V gene end was trimmed by 4 bases and the J gene end by 1 base; junction bases not matched to a gene: 6. This CDR3 contains 15 residues. The CDR3 loop is CASSSGQGRSYEQYF. The CDR3, as DNA: TGTGCCAGCAGCTCCGGACAGGGCCGATCCTACGAGCAGTACTTC.

The rearrangement links TRBV9 to TRBJ2-1; 9 bases match TRBD1. The V segment lost 0 bases and the J segment 7 bases; nucleotides outside the gene matches: 5. This CDR3 region has 15 residues. CDR1 is SGDLS and CDR2 is YYNGEE in the germline V gene. Here the CDR3 DNA reads TGTGCCAGCAGCGTAGTAGGGACAGGGCGGAATGAGCAGTTCTTC. Its translation is CASSVVGTGRNEQFF.

The chain has TRBV19 and TRBJ1-1; 8 bases are a match to TRBD1. V dropped 2 bases and J dropped 10; count of bases not matched to a gene: 6. The CDR3 runs to 13 residues. Germline V lookup: CDR1 LNHDA, CDR2 SQIVND (reference sequence). The CDR3 nucleotides read TGTGCCAGTAGTATATGGGGGACAGGAGGAGCTTTCTTT. Amino acids: CASSIWGTGGAFF.

The J gene is TRBJ2-5, the V gene TRBV5-1; 8 nucleotides agree with TRBD2. The length of the CDR3 is 14 residues. Germline V gene sequence: CDR1 SGHRS, CDR2 YFSETQ. Trimming cost V 3 bases and J 5 bases; bases outside gene matches: 6. The CDR3 DNA is TGCGCCAGCAGCTCAACGACTAGCGCGGAGACCCAGTACTTC. Residues: CASSSTTSAETQYF.

In DNA, the CDR3 is TGTGCCTGGAGTTATGGGGCAGGGCTCTATGGCTACACCTTC. This translates into CAWSYGAGLYGYTF. The rearrangement joins TRBV30 to TRBJ1-2; D is possibly TRBD1 (5 bases). Germline lookup yields CDR1 GTSNPN and CDR2 SVGIG (reference sequence). Trimming removed 2 bases from V and 4 bases from J, with 14 bases in between. This CDR3 is built from 14 residues.

CDR3: CASRGNRGQETQYF. CDR3 nucleotides: TGCGCCAGCAGGGGGAACAGGGGGCAGGAGACCCAGTACTTC. The J gene is TRBJ2-5, the V gene TRBV4-1; TRBD1 agrees at 9 bases. V shed 6 bases and J 5 bases; nucleotides not matched to a gene: 7. Germline CDR1 and CDR2: MGHRA and YSYEKL. The CDR3 is 14 amino acids.

This chain joins TRBV13 and TRBJ2-7; TRBD2 might be the D (5 bases). CDR3 size: 12 residues. V lost 7 bases and J lost 6, with 13 bases in between. Germline CDR1 and CDR2: PRHDT and FYEKMQ (reference sequence). In DNA, the CDR3 is TGTGCCAGCAACGTCCGAGGAGGCGAGCAGTACTTC. Its translation is CASNVRGGEQYF.